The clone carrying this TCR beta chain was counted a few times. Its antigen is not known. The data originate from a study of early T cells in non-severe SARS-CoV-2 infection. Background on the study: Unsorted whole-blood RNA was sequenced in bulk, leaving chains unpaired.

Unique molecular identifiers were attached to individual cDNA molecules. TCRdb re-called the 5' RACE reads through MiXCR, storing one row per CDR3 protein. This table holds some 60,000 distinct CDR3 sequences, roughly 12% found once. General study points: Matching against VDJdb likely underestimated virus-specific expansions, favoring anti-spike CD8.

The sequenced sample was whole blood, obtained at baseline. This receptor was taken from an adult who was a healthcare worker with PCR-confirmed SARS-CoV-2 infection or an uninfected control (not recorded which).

This CDR3 reads CASSPAWGPGQPQHF. CDR3 coding DNA: TGTGCCAGCAGCCCAGCCTGGGGGCCGGGACAGCCCCAGCATTTT. V gene TRBV9 combines with J gene TRBJ1-5; the D gene is possibly TRBD1 (6 bases). Trimming removed 4 bases from V and 7 bases from J, with 18 bases in between. The CDR3 loop spans 15 amino acids. Germline lookup yields CDR1 SGDLS and CDR2 YYNGEE.